This T cell receptor (beta chain) was sequenced in a study of T cell repertoires in cytomegalovirus infection. As for the study in general: Selection of CMV epitopes for the study included recently identified HLA-C-restricted and well-studied HLA-B-restricted ones. A matching HLA type, together with CMV infection, was signaled by public TCR beta signatures.

In TCRdb, the reads were re-called with MiXCR into one record per CDR3 protein. The profile shows hundreds of thousands of distinct CDR3 sequences, about 33% of them singletons. There are 12 residues in the CDR3. Trimming shortened V by 6 bases and J by 10 bases, and 15 bases separated the two germline ends. Germline assignment: CDR1 MNHNS and CDR2 SASEGT. This clonotype was counted a few times. Antigen specificity is unknown. Study-level findings and limits: Individuals carrying CMV plus the relevant HLA were identified by cumulative frequency of public TCR beta families. Within the response measured ex vivo, HLA-C-restricted CMV-specific TCR beta clonotypes were dominant.

The source material was cultured PBMCs, sampled from culture after CMV antigen stimulation. The sequence was collected from a human donor in good health (CMV status not recorded). Some clones in this sample may be carry-over from other donors' samples. The V gene is TRBV6-1, the J gene TRBJ2-5, with D perhaps TRBD1 (6 bases). CDR3 in DNA: TGTGCCAGCAGGGCCGGGACACCCCTCCAGTACTTC. Encoded protein: CASRAGTPLQYF.